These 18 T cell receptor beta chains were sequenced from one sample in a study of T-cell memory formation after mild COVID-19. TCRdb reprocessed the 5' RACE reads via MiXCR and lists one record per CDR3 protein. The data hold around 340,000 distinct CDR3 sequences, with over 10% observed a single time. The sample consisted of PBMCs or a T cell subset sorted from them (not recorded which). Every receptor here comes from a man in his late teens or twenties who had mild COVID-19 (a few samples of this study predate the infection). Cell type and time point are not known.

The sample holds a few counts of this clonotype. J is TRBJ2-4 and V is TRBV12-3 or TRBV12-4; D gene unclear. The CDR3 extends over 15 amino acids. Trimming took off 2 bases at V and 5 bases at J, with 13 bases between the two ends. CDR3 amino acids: CASSLRPMQENIQYF. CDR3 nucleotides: TGTGCCAGCAGTTTAAGGCCCATGCAAGAAAACATTCAGTACTTC.

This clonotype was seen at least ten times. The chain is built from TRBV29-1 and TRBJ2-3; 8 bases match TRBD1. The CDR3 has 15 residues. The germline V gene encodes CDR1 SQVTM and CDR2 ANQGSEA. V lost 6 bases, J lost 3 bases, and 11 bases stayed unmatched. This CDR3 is CSVYESDRETDTQYF. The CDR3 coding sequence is TGCAGCGTATACGAATCGGACAGGGAGACAGATACGCAGTATTTT.

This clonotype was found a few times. The CDR3 DNA sequence: TGTGCCACCTCGAGAGGGACAGGGTCCCACGAGCAGTACTTC. This codes for CATSRGTGSHEQYF. The chain is built from TRBV7-9 and TRBJ2-7; 9 bases agree with TRBD1. Germline loops: CDR1 SEHNR, CDR2 FQNEAQ (reference sequence). The CDR3 totals 14 residues. V lost 10 bases to trimming and J lost 5 bases; unmatched junction nucleotides: 12.

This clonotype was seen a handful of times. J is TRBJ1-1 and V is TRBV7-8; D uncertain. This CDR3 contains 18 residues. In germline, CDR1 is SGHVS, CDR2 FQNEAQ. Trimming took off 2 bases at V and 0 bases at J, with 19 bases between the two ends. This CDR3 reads CASSLPRSDARMNTEAFF. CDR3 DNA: TGTGCCAGCAGCTTACCACGTAGCGACGCAAGAATGAACACTGAAGCTTTCTTT.

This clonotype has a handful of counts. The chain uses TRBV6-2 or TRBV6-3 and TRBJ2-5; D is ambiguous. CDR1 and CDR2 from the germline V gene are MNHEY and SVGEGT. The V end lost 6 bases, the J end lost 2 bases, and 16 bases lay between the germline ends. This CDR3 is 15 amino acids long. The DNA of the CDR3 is TGTGCCAGCAGACCACACCGCCTGGTTCAAGAGACCCAGTACTTC. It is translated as CASRPHRLVQETQYF.

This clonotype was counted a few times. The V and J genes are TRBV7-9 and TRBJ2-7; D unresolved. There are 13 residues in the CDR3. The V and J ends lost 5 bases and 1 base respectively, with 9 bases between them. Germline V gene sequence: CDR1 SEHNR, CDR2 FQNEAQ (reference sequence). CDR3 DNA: TGTGCCAGCAGCCCTCCCATTTCCTACGAGCAGTACTTC. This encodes CASSPPISYEQYF. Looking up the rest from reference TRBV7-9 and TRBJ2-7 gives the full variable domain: DTGVSQNPRHKITKRGQNVTFRCDPISEHNRLYWYRQTLGQGPEFLTYFQNEAQLEKSRLLSDRFSAERPKGSFSTLEIQRTEQGDSAMYLCASSPPISYEQYFGPGTRLTVT.

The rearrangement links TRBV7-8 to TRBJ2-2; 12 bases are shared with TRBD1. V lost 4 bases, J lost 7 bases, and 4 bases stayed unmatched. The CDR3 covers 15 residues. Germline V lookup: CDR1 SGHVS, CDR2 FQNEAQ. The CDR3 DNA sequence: TGTGCCAGCAGCTCGGGACAGGGGGCGGTCGGGGAGCTGTTTTTT. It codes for CASSSGQGAVGELFF.

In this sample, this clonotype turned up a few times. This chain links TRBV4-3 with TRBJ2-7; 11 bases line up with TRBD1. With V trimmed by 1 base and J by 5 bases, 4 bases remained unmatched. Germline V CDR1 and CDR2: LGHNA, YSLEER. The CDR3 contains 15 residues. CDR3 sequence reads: CASSQGWDRGDEQYF. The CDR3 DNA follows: TGCGCCAGCAGCCAAGGTTGGGACAGGGGGGACGAGCAGTACTTC.

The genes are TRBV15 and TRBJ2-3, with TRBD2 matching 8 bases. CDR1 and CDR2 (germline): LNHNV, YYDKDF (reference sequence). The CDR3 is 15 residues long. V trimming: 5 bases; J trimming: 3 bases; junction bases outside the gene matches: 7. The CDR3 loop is CATSRGGTRTDTQYF. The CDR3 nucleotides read TGTGCCACCAGCCGGGGGGGGACGCGGACAGATACGCAGTATTTT. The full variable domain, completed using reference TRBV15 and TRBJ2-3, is DAMVIQNPRYQVTQFGKPVTLSCSQTLNHNVMYWYQQKSSQAPKLLFHYYDKDFNNEADTPDNFQSRRPNTSFCFLDIRSPGLGDTAMYLCATSRGGTRTDTQYFGPGTRLTVL.

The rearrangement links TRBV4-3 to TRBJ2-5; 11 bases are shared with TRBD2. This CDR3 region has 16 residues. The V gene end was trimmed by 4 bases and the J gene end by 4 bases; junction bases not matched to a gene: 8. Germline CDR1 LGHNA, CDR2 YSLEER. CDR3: CASSPLLAGGGETQYF. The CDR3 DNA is TGCGCCAGCAGCCCCCTCCTAGCGGGGGGTGGAGAGACCCAGTACTTC.

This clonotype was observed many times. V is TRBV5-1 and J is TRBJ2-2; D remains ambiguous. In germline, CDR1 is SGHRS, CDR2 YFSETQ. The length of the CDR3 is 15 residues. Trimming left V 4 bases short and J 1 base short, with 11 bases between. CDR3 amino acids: CASSRIDWNTGELFF. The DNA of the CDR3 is TGCGCCAGCAGCCGGATCGACTGGAACACCGGGGAGCTGTTTTTT. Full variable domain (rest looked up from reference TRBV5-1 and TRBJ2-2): KAGVTQTPRYLIKTRGQQVTLSCSPISGHRSVSWYQQTPGQGLQFLFEYFSETQRNKGNFPGRFSGRQFSNSRSEMNVSTLELGDSALYLCASSRIDWNTGELFFGEGSRLTVL.

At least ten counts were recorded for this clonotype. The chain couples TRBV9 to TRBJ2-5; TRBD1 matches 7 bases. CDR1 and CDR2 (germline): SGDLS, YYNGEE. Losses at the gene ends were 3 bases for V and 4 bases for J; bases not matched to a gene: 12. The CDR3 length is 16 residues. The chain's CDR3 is CASSASPLDRVETQYF. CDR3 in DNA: TGTGCCAGCAGCGCCAGCCCCCTTGACAGGGTAGAGACCCAGTACTTC. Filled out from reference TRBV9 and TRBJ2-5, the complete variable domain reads DSGVTQTPKHLITATGQRVTLRCSPRSGDLSVYWYQQSLDQGLQFLIQYYNGEERAKGNILERFSAQQFPDLHSELNLSSLELGDSALYFCASSASPLDRVETQYFGPGTRLLVL.

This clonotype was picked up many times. In DNA form, the CDR3 reads TGCAGTGCAGCTCCTACACGGAATAGCAATCAGCCCCAGCATTTT. Amino acids: CSAAPTRNSNQPQHF. The chain combines TRBV20-1 with TRBJ1-5; D remains ambiguous. The CDR3 length is 15 residues. From germline, CDR1 is DFQATT and CDR2 SNEGSKA (reference sequence). The ends were cut back, 6 bases at V and 0 bases at J, with 15 bases in the middle.

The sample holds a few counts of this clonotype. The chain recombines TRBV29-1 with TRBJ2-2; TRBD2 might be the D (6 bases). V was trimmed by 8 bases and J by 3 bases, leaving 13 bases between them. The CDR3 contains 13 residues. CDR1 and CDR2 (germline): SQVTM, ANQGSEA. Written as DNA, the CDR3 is TGCAGCACTACTAGCCCCGACACCGGGGAGCTGTTTTTT. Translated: CSTTSPDTGELFF.

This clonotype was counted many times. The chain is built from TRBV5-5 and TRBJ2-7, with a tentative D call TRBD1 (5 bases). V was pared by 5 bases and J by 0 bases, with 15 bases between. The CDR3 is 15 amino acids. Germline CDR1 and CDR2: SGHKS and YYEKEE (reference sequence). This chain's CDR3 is CASRSGLSPSYEQYV. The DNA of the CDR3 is TGTGCCAGCAGATCAGGGTTATCCCCCTCCTACGAGCAGTACGTC.

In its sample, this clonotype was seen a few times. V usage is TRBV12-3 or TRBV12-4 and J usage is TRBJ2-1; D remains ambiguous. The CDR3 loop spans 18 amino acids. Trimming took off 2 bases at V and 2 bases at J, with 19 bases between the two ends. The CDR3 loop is CASSLRAAVPAPYNEQFF. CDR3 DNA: TGTGCCAGCAGTTTAAGGGCAGCCGTCCCCGCTCCCTACAATGAGCAGTTCTTC.

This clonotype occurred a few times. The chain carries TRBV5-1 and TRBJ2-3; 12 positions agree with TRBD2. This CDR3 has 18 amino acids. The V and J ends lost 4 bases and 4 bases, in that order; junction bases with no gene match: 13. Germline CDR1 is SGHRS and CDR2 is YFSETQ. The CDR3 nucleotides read TGCGCCAGCAGCCTCCGATCGACTAGCGGGGGACAGGCAGATACGCAGTATTTT. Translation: CASSLRSTSGGQADTQYF.

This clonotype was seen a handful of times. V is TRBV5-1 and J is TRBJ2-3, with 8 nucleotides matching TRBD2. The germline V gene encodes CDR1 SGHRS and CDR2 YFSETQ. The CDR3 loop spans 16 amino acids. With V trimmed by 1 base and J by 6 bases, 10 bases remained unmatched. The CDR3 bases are TGCGCCAGCAGCTTGATTCGGGGGGGCGGCGGTGATACGCAGTATTTT. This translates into CASSLIRGGGGDTQYF.